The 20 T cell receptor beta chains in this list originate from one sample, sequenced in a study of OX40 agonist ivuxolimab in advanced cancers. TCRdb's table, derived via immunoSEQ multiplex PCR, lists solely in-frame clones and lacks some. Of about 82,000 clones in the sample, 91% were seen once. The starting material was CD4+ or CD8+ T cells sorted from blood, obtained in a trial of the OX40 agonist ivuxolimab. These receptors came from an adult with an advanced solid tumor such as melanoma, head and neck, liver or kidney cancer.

The CDR3 protein is CASKKTQGTGANVLTF. The CDR3 nucleotides are TGTGCCAGCAAGAAGACACAGGGGACCGGGGCCAACGTCCTGACTTTC. The chain recombines TRBV2 with TRBJ2-6; 7 nucleotides align to TRBD1. CDR1 SNHLY and CDR2 FYNNEI come from the germline V gene. V shed 7 bases and J 4 bases; nucleotides not matched to a gene: 10. This CDR3 contains 16 residues. The full variable domain, in which reference TRBV2 and TRBJ2-6 provide the parts outside the CDR3, is EPEVTQTPSHQVTQMGQEVILRCVPISNHLYFYWYRQILGQKVEFLVSFYNNEISEKSEIFDDQFSVERPDGSNFTLKIRSTKLEDSAMYFCASKKTQGTGANVLTFGAGSRLTVL.

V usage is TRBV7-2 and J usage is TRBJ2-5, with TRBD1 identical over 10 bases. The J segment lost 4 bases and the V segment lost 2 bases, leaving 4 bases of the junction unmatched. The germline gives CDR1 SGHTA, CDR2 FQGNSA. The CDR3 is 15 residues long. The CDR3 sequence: CASSLWTGGLETQYF. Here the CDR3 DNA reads TGTGCCAGCAGCTTATGGACAGGGGGATTAGAGACCCAGTACTTC.

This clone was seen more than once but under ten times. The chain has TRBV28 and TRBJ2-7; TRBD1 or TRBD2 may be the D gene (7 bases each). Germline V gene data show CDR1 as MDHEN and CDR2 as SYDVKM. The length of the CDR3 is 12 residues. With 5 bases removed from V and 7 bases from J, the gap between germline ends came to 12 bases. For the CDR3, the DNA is TGTGCCAGCAGTGGGAGGGGGCGAGAGCAGTACTTC. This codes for CASSGRGREQYF.

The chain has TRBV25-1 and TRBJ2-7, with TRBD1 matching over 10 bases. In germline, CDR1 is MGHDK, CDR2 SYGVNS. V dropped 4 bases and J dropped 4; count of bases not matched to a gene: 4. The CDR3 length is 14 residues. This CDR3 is CASSADRGIYEQYF. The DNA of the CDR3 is TGTGCCAGCAGTGCGGACAGGGGGATTTACGAGCAGTACTTC.

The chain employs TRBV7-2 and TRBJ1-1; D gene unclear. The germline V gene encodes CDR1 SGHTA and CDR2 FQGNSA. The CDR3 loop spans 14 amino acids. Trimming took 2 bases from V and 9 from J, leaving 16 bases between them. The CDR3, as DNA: TGTGCCAGCAGCTTACCAACACTGGAGGGTAAAGCTTTCTTT. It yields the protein CASSLPTLEGKAFF.

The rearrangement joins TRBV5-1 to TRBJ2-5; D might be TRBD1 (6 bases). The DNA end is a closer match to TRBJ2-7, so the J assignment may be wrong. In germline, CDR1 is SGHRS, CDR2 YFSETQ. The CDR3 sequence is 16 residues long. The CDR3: CASSLEGGLLAYEQYF. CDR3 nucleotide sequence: TGCGCCAGCAGCTTGGAAGGGGGTCTACTGGCCTACGAGCAGTACTTC.

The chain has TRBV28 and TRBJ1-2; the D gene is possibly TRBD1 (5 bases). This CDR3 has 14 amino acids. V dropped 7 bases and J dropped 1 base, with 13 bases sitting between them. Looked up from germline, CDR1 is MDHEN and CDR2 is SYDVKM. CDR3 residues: CASTSGALNYGYTF. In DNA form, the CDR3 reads TGTGCCAGCACATCCGGGGCCCTTAACTATGGCTACACCTTC.

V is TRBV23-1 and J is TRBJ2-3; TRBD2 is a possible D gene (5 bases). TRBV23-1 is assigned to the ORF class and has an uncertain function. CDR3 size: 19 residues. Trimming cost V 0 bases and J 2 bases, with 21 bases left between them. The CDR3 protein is CASSQSTPAGLPNTDTQYF. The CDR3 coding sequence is TGCGCCAGCAGTCAATCGACTCCTGCGGGCCTGCCCAACACAGATACGCAGTATTTT.

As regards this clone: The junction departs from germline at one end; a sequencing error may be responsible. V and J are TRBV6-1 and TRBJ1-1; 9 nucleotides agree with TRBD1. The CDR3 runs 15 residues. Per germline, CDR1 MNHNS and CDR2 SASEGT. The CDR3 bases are TGTGCCAGCAGTGAAAGGACAGGGGTGAACGCTGAAGCTTTCTTT. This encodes CASSERTGVNAEAFF.

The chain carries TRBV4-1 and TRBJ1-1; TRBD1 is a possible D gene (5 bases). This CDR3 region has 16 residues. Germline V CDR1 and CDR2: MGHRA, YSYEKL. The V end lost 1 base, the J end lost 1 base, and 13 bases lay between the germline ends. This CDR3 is CASSQGGYLRNTEAFF. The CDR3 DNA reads TGCGCCAGCAGCCAAGGGGGCTATTTGAGGAACACTGAAGCTTTCTTT.

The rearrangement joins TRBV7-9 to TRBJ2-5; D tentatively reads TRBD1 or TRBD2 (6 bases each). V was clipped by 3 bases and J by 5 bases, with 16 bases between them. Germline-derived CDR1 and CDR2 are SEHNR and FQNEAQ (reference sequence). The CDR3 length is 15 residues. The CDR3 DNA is TGTGCCAGCAGCTTGGGCGGGACCCAGGGGGAGACCCAGTACTTC. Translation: CASSLGGTQGETQYF. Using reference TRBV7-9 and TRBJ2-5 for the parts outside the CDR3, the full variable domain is DTGVSQNPRHKITKRGQNVTFRCDPISEHNRLYWYRQTLGQGPEFLTYFQNEAQLEKSRLLSDRFSAERPKGSFSTLEIQRTEQGDSAMYLCASSLGGTQGETQYFGPGTRLLVL.

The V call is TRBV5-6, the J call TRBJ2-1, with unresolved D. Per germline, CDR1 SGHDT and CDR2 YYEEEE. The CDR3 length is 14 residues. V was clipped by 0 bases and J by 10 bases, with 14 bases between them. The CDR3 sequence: CASSLDATSREQFF. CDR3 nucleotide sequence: TGTGCCAGCAGCTTGGACGCCACCTCCCGAGAGCAGTTCTTC.

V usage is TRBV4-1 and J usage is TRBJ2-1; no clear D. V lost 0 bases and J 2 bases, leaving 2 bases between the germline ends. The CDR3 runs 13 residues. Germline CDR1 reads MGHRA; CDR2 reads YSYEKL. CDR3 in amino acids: CASSQDPYNEQFF. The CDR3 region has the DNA TGCGCCAGCAGCCAAGACCCCTACAATGAGCAGTTCTTC.

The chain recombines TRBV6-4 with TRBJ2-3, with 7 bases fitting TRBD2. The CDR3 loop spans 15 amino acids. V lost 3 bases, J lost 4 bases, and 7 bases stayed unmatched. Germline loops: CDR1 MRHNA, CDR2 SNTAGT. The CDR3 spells CASSDGGRFADTQYF. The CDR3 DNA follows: TGTGCCAGCAGTGATGGCGGGAGATTCGCAGATACGCAGTATTTT.

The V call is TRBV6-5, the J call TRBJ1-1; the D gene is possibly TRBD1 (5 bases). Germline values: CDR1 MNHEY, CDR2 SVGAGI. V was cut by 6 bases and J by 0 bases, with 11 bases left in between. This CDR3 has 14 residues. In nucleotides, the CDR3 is TGTGCCAGCAGGACAGCGCTTATGAACACTGAAGCTTTCTTT. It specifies CASRTALMNTEAFF.

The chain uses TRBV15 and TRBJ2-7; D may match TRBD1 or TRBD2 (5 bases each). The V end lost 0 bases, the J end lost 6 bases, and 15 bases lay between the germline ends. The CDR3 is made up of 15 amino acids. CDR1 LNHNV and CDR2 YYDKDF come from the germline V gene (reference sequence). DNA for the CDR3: TGTGCCACCAGCAGAGATCGGGTGGGGGTCAGCGAGCAGTACTTC. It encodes CATSRDRVGVSEQYF.

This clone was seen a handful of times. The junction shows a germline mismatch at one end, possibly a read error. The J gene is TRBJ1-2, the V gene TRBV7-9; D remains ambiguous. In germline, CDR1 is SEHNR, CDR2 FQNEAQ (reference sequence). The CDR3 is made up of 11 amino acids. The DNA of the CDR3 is TGTGCCAGCCGCTTAGGAGGGGGCTACACCTTC. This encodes CASRLGGGYTF.

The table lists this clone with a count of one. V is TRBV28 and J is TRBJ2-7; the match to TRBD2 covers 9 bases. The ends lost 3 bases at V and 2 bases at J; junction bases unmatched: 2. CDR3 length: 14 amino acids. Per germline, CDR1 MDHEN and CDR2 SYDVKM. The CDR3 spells CASSFLAGTYEQYF. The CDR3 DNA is TGTGCCAGCAGTTTTCTAGCGGGAACCTACGAGCAGTACTTC.

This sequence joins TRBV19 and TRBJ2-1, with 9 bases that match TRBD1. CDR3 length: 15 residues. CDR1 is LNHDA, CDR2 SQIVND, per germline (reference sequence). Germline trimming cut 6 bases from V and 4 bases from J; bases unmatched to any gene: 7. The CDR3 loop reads CASRDRGGDYNEQFF. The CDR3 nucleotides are TGTGCCAGTAGGGACAGGGGTGGGGATTACAATGAGCAGTTCTTC.

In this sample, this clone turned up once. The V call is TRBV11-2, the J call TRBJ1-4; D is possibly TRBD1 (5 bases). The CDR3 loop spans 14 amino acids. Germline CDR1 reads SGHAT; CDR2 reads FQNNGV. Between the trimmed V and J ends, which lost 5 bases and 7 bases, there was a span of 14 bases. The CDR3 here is CASSPAGVGEKLFF. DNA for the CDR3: TGTGCCAGCAGCCCCGCGGGGGTGGGTGAAAAACTGTTTTTT. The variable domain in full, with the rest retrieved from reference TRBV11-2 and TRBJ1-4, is EAGVAQSPRYKIIEKRQSVAFWCNPISGHATLYWYQQILGQGPKLLIQFQNNGVVDDSQLPKDRFSAERLKGVDSTLKIQPAKLEDSAVYLCASSPAGVGEKLFFGSGTQLSVL.